This TCR beta chain derives from a study of neurological immune-mediated disorders. CDR3 size: 13 residues. V was shortened by 6 bases and J by 3 bases, with 11 bases between the two germline ends. Germline V gene sequence: CDR1 MNHEY, CDR2 SVGAGI. The cDNA was generated through 5'RACE incorporating 10-nucleotide random UMIs. Over 190 million TCR-beta sequences from 15-18 subjects were obtained in each sequencing run. TCRdb fed the 5' RACE reads into MiXCR, producing one record per CDR3 protein. The sample holds tens of thousands of distinct CDR3 sequences, around 3.1% seen once. This clonotype was detected ten times or more.

V usage is TRBV6-5 and J usage is TRBJ1-1, with D possibly matching TRBD1 (5 bases). The source of this sequence is a man between 40 and 49 years old with multiple sclerosis. The specimen sequenced was PBMCs. The CDR3 protein is CASRGGGYTEAFF. The CDR3 nucleotides are TGTGCCAGCAGGGGTGGGGGGTACACTGAAGCTTTCTTT.